This TCR beta chain was identified during a study of cytomegalovirus exposure and HLA in healthy donors. The PCR was carried out with 60 Vbeta primers and 13 Jbeta primers. The method was immunoSEQ multiplex PCR; TCRdb's version includes in-frame clones alone and lacks a portion of them. Seen here are about 140,000 clones, just under 85% observed once, and the top ten hold approximately 1.5%. Input material: PBMCs. The TCR comes from a young man in good health and CMV-seropositive.

In nucleotides, the CDR3 is TGTGCCAGCAGCGTACAGGGGGCGGCCTATGGCTACACCTTC. Its translation: CASSVQGAAYGYTF. This sequence joins TRBV9 and TRBJ1-2; TRBD1 aligns across 8 bases. V lost 1 base, J lost 4 bases, and 3 bases stayed unmatched. Germline CDR1 and CDR2: SGDLS and YYNGEE. This CDR3 has 14 residues.